The source of this TCR beta chain is a study of blood T cell repertoires in COVID-19. In the study overall: Both acute and convalescent COVID-19 samples were obtained from the United States, Italy and Spain.

Between the trimmed V and J ends, which lost 4 bases and 1 base, there was a span of 13 bases. This CDR3 region has 15 residues. Germline CDR1 and CDR2: KGHSH and LQKENI. Patients of the Seattle cohort, enrolled during active infection, were followed longitudinally. Authors' methods: Amplification of reference gene primers provided the estimated nucleated cell counts. Sequencing used immunoSEQ multiplex PCR; TCRdb keeps in-frame clones, though not all of them. V and J calls and clone size follow that table, whereas D and trimming were derived from the DNA. The data show around 100,000 clones, less than 85% seen once.

This rearrangement joins TRBV18 to TRBJ2-5, with D perhaps TRBD1 (6 bases). Specimen: peripheral blood. This TCR was sampled from a man in his 70s with COVID-19, enrolled during active disease. The CDR3 nucleotides are TGTGCCAGCTCACTATACACAGGGAGCCAAGAGACCCAGTACTTC. This encodes CASSLYTGSQETQYF.